This T cell receptor beta chain was obtained from a study of T cell changes during pregnancy in multiple sclerosis. CDR1 and CDR2 (germline): MDHEN, SYDVKM. This CDR3 has 13 residues. The V gene end was trimmed by 6 bases and the J gene end by 9 bases; junction bases not matched to a gene: 7. Sequencing used immunoSEQ multiplex PCR; TCRdb keeps in-frame clones, though not all of them. The table shows around 57,000 clones, with approximately 90% occurring only once. The chain is built from TRBV28 and TRBJ2-1; 8 nucleotides align to TRBD1. This clonotype was obtained from a female donor in good health, enrolled as a control in a pregnancy study. The source was CD4+ T cells from peripheral blood mononuclear cells, collected after pregnancy. CDR3 residues: CASRNQGAGEQFF. CDR3 sequence (DNA): TGTGCCAGCAGAAACCAGGGGGCAGGTGAGCAGTTCTTC.